One sample yielded the 25 T cell receptor beta chains listed below, sequenced in a study of shared clonotypes between healthy human individuals. TCRdb's table, derived via immunoSEQ multiplex PCR, lists solely in-frame clones and lacks some. The repertoire holds about 2.4 million clones, with 80% to 95% as singletons. The material sequenced was naive CD4+ T cells from PBMCs. Subset of the sample: CD45RA+ positively selected. These receptors all come from a man aged 18 to 30 in good health. Some clones in this sample may be carry-over from other donors' samples.

As concerns this clone: Additional DNA sequences in this sample encode the identical CDR3. The chain carries TRBV5-4 and TRBJ2-1, with TRBD2 matching over 8 bases. The CDR3 extends over 16 amino acids. Germline CDR1 and CDR2: SGHNT and YYREEE (reference sequence). Unmatched junction bases numbered 2, after V lost 0 bases and J lost 0 bases. The CDR3 spells CASSLAGGSSYNEQFF. CDR3 sequence (DNA): TGTGCCAGCAGCTTGGCGGGAGGGAGCTCCTACAATGAGCAGTTCTTC.

V and J are TRBV5-1 and TRBJ2-1; TRBD2 matches 7 bases. The CDR3 runs 17 residues. Germline V gives CDR1 SGHRS, CDR2 YFSETQ. After removal of 4 bases from V and 8 bases from J, the junction contained 18 bases not matched to a gene. The CDR3 reads CASSNGRGNTLVDEQFF. The CDR3 DNA is TGCGCCAGCAGCAATGGGCGGGGGAATACCCTTGTGGATGAGCAGTTCTTC.

This clone appeared a single time. Different DNA sequences within this sample yield the same CDR3. This chain's CDR3 is CASSLAANTGELFF. In nucleotides, the CDR3 is TGTGCCAGCAGCTTAGCGGCGAACACCGGGGAGCTGTTTTTT. The chain recombines TRBV7-2 with TRBJ2-2; D gene uncertain. The CDR3 loop spans 14 amino acids. Germline loops: CDR1 SGHTA, CDR2 FQGNSA. V gave up 0 bases and J gave up 0 bases, with 2 bases separating them.

This sequence joins TRBV5-1 and TRBJ1-1; 8 bases map to TRBD1. The CDR3 consists of 15 residues. The V gene end was trimmed by 3 bases and the J gene end by 5 bases; junction bases not matched to a gene: 9. From germline, CDR1 is SGHRS and CDR2 YFSETQ. The CDR3 DNA is TGCGCCAGCAGCTCACCACAGGGGGGGGAGACTGAAGCTTTCTTT. It yields the protein CASSSPQGGETEAFF.

V gene TRBV29-1 combines with J gene TRBJ2-1; 9 bases fit TRBD2. This CDR3 region has 14 residues. Germline lookup yields CDR1 SQVTM and CDR2 ANQGSEA. Trimming at V came to 4 bases and at J to 8 bases, leaving 9 bases not matched to a gene. CDR3 sequence reads: CSVGGGRAGDEQFF. The CDR3 nucleotides are TGCAGCGTTGGCGGCGGGAGGGCCGGGGATGAGCAGTTCTTC.

The J gene is TRBJ1-2, the V gene TRBV5-6; TRBD1 matches 8 bases. The trim removed 4 bases at V and 7 bases at J, leaving 9 bases unmatched. This CDR3 contains 14 residues. CDR1 and CDR2 (germline): SGHDT, YYEEEE. The CDR3 bases are TGTGCCAGCAGCCTACAGGGGGTATTGGCTGGCTACACCTTC. This sequence encodes CASSLQGVLAGYTF.

As concerns this clone: Additional DNA sequences in this sample encode the identical CDR3. DNA of the CDR3: TGTGCCAGCAGACCGGGACAGGGGTCCTACGAGCAGTACTTC. Protein: CASRPGQGSYEQYF. The chain employs TRBV6-1 and TRBJ2-7; 10 bases align to TRBD1. Germline V gene sequence: CDR1 MNHNS, CDR2 SASEGT. V dropped 6 bases and J dropped 1; count of bases not matched to a gene: 3. This CDR3 has 14 amino acids.

Only one count was recorded for this clone. This chain connects TRBV13 to TRBJ1-2; 7 bases agree with TRBD1. J gave up 7 bases and V 3 bases, and 8 bases lay outside the gene matches. The CDR3 consists of 14 residues. Germline V gene sequence: CDR1 PRHDT, CDR2 FYEKMQ (reference sequence). This chain's CDR3 is CASSFDRALGGYTF. The CDR3, as DNA: TGTGCCAGCAGCTTCGACAGGGCTCTAGGTGGCTACACCTTC.

This sequence joins TRBV6-1 and TRBJ1-2, with D hard to call. Germline-derived CDR1 and CDR2 are MNHNS and SASEGT. The ends were cut back, 7 bases at V and 3 bases at J, with 12 bases in the middle. CDR3 length: 13 residues. The CDR3 DNA reads as TGTGCCAGCACCACATACTGGGACTATGGCTACACCTTC. This encodes CASTTYWDYGYTF.

The chain carries TRBV7-6 and TRBJ1-2; the D is unclear. Germline values: CDR1 SGHVS, CDR2 FNYEAQ. The CDR3 has 12 residues. V was shortened by 2 bases and J by 7 bases, with 8 bases between the two germline ends. This CDR3 reads CASSLLRSGYTF. For the CDR3, the DNA is TGTGCCAGCAGCTTACTCCGGTCTGGCTACACCTTC.

J is TRBJ1-1 and V is TRBV30; 7 bases match TRBD1. After removal of 4 bases from V and 2 bases from J, the junction contained 13 bases not matched to a gene. The CDR3 spans 16 residues. Germline CDR1 reads GTSNPN; CDR2 reads SVGIG (reference sequence). The CDR3 region is CAWIGGLTGKNTEAFF. The CDR3 DNA follows: TGTGCCTGGATCGGTGGACTGACAGGGAAAAACACTGAAGCTTTCTTT. The complete variable domain, with remaining parts taken from reference TRBV30 and TRBJ1-1, reads SQTIHQWPATLVQPVGSPLSLECTVEGTSNPNLYWYRQAAGRGLQLLFYSVGIGQISSEVPQNLSASRPQDRQFILSSKKLLLSDSGFYLCAWIGGLTGKNTEAFFGQGTRLTVV.

The chain recombines TRBV5-1 with TRBJ2-7; maybe TRBD2 (6 bases). V dropped 0 bases and J dropped 3 bases, with 13 bases sitting between them. Germline CDR1 is SGHRS and CDR2 is YFSETQ. The CDR3 is 15 residues long. In nucleotides, the CDR3 is TGCGCCAGCAGCTTGGACGCTAGCGACCGCTACGAGCAGTACTTC. Its protein product is CASSLDASDRYEQYF.

As to this clone: Within the sample, other DNA sequences also encode this same CDR3. The chain carries TRBV15 and TRBJ2-3, with D hard to call. The CDR3 extends over 13 amino acids. Germline CDR1 reads LNHNV; CDR2 reads YYDKDF (reference sequence). Trimming pared 0 bases from V and 6 bases from J, leaving 7 bases between. CDR3 region: CATSRDPPDTQYF. The CDR3 nucleotides are TGTGCCACCAGCAGAGATCCTCCTGATACGCAGTATTTT. The whole variable domain, remainder taken from reference TRBV15 and TRBJ2-3, is DAMVIQNPRYQVTQFGKPVTLSCSQTLNHNVMYWYQQKSSQAPKLLFHYYDKDFNNEADTPDNFQSRRPNTSFCFLDIRSPGLGDTAMYLCATSRDPPDTQYFGPGTRLTVL.

The chain has TRBV2 and TRBJ2-5; TRBD1 or TRBD2 may be the D gene (6 bases each). In germline, CDR1 is SNHLY, CDR2 FYNNEI. V lost 8 bases and J lost 7, with 20 bases in between. This CDR3 comprises 14 residues. DNA for the CDR3: TGTGCCAGCTCCGCCGGGACTCCCAGGGGGACCCAGTACTTC. Its protein product is CASSAGTPRGTQYF. Full variable domain (rest looked up from reference TRBV2 and TRBJ2-5): EPEVTQTPSHQVTQMGQEVILRCVPISNHLYFYWYRQILGQKVEFLVSFYNNEISEKSEIFDDQFSVERPDGSNFTLKIRSTKLEDSAMYFCASSAGTPRGTQYFGPGTRLLVL.

This sequence joins TRBV28 and TRBJ2-5, with 13 positions matching TRBD2. The germline gives CDR1 MDHEN, CDR2 SYDVKM. CDR3 length equals 16 residues. V shed 5 bases and J 2 bases; nucleotides not matched to a gene: 5. CDR3 region: CASSRLAGGHQETQYF. In DNA form, the CDR3 reads TGTGCCAGCAGTCGACTAGCGGGAGGCCATCAAGAGACCCAGTACTTC. Full variable domain (rest looked up from reference TRBV28 and TRBJ2-5): DVKVTQSSRYLVKRTGEKVFLECVQDMDHENMFWYRQDPGLGLRLIYFSYDVKMKEKGDIPEGYSVSREKKERFSLILESASTNQTSMYLCASSRLAGGHQETQYFGPGTRLLVL.

The V and J genes are TRBV29-1 and TRBJ1-4; D might be TRBD1 (6 bases). V was clipped by 3 bases and J by 7 bases, with 15 bases between them. Germline CDR1 is SQVTM and CDR2 is ANQGSEA. CDR3 size: 14 residues. The CDR3 region has the DNA TGCAGCGTTGAGTGGAGGGGGGGAGGTGAAAAACTGTTTTTT. As protein: CSVEWRGGGEKLFF.

This chain uses TRBV5-1 with TRBJ2-2; 9 bases are a match to TRBD2. The CDR3 has 17 amino acids. Germline trimming cut 2 bases from V and 5 bases from J; bases unmatched to any gene: 10. CDR1 and CDR2 (germline): SGHRS, YFSETQ. The DNA of the CDR3 is TGCGCCAGCAGCTTTCAACCCGGGACTAGCATTACCGGGGAGCTGTTTTTT. Residues: CASSFQPGTSITGELFF. Together with reference TRBV5-1 and TRBJ2-2, the CDR3 gives the full variable domain: KAGVTQTPRYLIKTRGQQVTLSCSPISGHRSVSWYQQTPGQGLQFLFEYFSETQRNKGNFPGRFSGRQFSNSRSEMNVSTLELGDSALYLCASSFQPGTSITGELFFGEGSRLTVL.

The rearrangement joins TRBV5-1 to TRBJ1-6; the match to TRBD1 covers 8 bases. CDR1 SGHRS and CDR2 YFSETQ come from the germline V gene. Losses at the gene ends were 2 bases for V and 9 bases for J; bases not matched to a gene: 7. This CDR3 has 15 amino acids. CDR3 sequence: CASSFRQGTGSPLHF. The CDR3 DNA sequence: TGCGCCAGCAGCTTCCGACAGGGGACGGGTTCACCCCTCCACTTT.

The rearrangement uses TRBV19 and TRBJ2-1; D possibly corresponds to TRBD1 (6 bases). V lost 2 bases and J 1 base, leaving 9 bases between the germline ends. The germline V gene encodes CDR1 LNHDA and CDR2 SQIVND (reference sequence). The CDR3 runs to 15 residues. The CDR3 is CASSITGNSYNEQFF. Here the CDR3 DNA reads TGTGCCAGTAGTATAACAGGGAATTCCTACAATGAGCAGTTCTTC.

The genes are TRBV5-8 and TRBJ1-5, with D maybe TRBD1 (5 bases). Per germline, CDR1 SGHTS and CDR2 YDEGEE. Trimming removed 5 bases from V and 1 base from J, with 13 bases in between. This CDR3 spans 15 amino acids. CDR3 amino acids: CASSTTGQSNQPQHF. Written as DNA, the CDR3 is TGTGCCAGCAGTACAACAGGTCAAAGCAATCAGCCCCAGCATTTT.

The chain uses TRBV4-2 and TRBJ2-1; D ambiguous. The germline gives CDR1 LGHNA, CDR2 YNFKEQ. With 6 bases removed from V and 6 bases from J, the gap between germline ends came to 18 bases. The CDR3 consists of 15 residues. The CDR3 loop is CASSPTRRPFNEQFF. The CDR3 DNA reads as TGTGCCAGCAGTCCTACAAGGCGGCCTTTCAATGAGCAGTTCTTC.

The CDR3 DNA reads as TGTGCCAGCTCACTGGGACACCGCGAGACCCAGTACTTC. It yields the protein CASSLGHRETQYF. This chain uses TRBV18 with TRBJ2-5; a possible D gene is TRBD1 (6 bases). The CDR3 is 13 amino acids. The germline V and J ends were trimmed by 4 bases and 5 bases, with 11 bases remaining between them. Germline V lookup: CDR1 KGHSH, CDR2 LQKENI.

The genes are TRBV15 and TRBJ2-1; 9 bases map to TRBD2. The CDR3 has 17 residues. The V gene's germline CDR1 is LNHNV and CDR2 YYDKDF (reference sequence). V was clipped by 1 base and J by 0 bases; unmatched bases: 4. CDR3 loop: CATSRVGGGGSYNEQFF. The CDR3 DNA follows: TGTGCCACCAGCAGAGTGGGCGGGGGGGGCTCCTACAATGAGCAGTTCTTC.

CDR3 nucleotide sequence: TGTGCCAGCAGCCCGACACTCCTCCGGGACAGGGGGAGAGGTGAGCAGTTCTTC. Translating it yields CASSPTLLRDRGRGEQFF. The chain couples TRBV2 to TRBJ2-1; 11 positions agree with TRBD1. V lost 6 bases to trimming and J lost 9 bases; unmatched junction nucleotides: 19. The CDR3 extends over 18 amino acids. Germline assignment: CDR1 SNHLY and CDR2 FYNNEI. Together with reference TRBV2 and TRBJ2-1, the CDR3 gives the full variable domain: EPEVTQTPSHQVTQMGQEVILRCVPISNHLYFYWYRQILGQKVEFLVSFYNNEISEKSEIFDDQFSVERPDGSNFTLKIRSTKLEDSAMYFCASSPTLLRDRGRGEQFFGPGTRLTVL.

Turning to this clone: Other DNA variants within this sample encode the same CDR3. The chain has TRBV29-1 and TRBJ2-5, with 8 bases fitting TRBD1. The CDR3 spans 12 residues. With V trimmed by 3 bases and J by 5 bases, 2 bases remained unmatched. Germline V CDR1 and CDR2: SQVTM, ANQGSEA. The DNA of the CDR3 is TGCAGCGTTGACAGGGGGCGGGAGACCCAGTACTTC. It translates to CSVDRGRETQYF.